A selection of T cell receptor beta chains follows, all from one sample in a study of spatial heterogeneity in lung cancer. MiXCR, run by TCRdb on the 5' RACE reads, gives a single entry per CDR3 protein. Among approximately 10,000 distinct CDR3 sequences listed, around 5% were seen once. Material: lung tumor tissue, obtained at surgery. All receptors derive from a male donor with early-stage non-small cell lung cancer. Both conserved end residues are part of each CDR3. The D gene is left open where the match is weak. Size values are once, few and many counts, or a class for expanded clones, and some rows have none.

>TRBJ1-1|medium-sized|-|TRBV5-1|12
CASSSRDTEAFF
TGCGCCAGCAGCTCCCGGGACACTGAAGCTTTCTTT
>TRBJ2-3|-|-|TRBV27|15
CASSFDLGGTDTQYF
TGTGCCAGCAGTTTTGACCTGGGCGGCACAGATACGCAGTATTTT
>TRBJ1-2|many|TRBD1|TRBV28|16
CASGTGARSIDYGYTF
TGTGCCAGCGGAACAGGGGCTAGGTCCATTGACTATGGCTACACCTTC
>TRBJ2-7|many|-|TRBV9|13
CASSVGGRYEQYF
TGTGCCAGCAGCGTAGGGGGGCGATACGAGCAGTACTTC
>TRBJ2-3|many|TRBD2|TRBV11-2|16
CASSLGAGGSTDTQYF
TGTGCCAGCAGCTTAGGTGCGGGGGGAAGCACAGATACGCAGTATTTT
>TRBJ1-6|many|-|TRBV6-2/TRBV6-3|14
CASSPRVIGSPLHF
TGTGCCAGCAGCCCCAGGGTGATAGGTTCACCCCTCCACTTT
>TRBJ2-3|many|TRBD2|TRBV15|15
CATSRGSGSTDTQYF
TGTGCCACCAGCAGAGGTAGCGGGAGCACAGATACGCAGTATTTT
>TRBJ2-7|many|-|TRBV12-3/TRBV12-4|10
CASSFWEQYF
TGTGCCAGCAGTTTTTGGGAGCAGTACTTC
>TRBJ2-7|many|-|TRBV5-1|14
CASSLEYPESEQYF
TGCGCCAGCAGCTTGGAGTACCCCGAGTCGGAGCAGTACTTC
>TRBJ1-1|many|-|TRBV29-1|14
CSVEEGGQGTEAFF
TGCAGCGTTGAAGAGGGGGGCCAAGGGACTGAAGCTTTCTTT
>TRBJ2-5|-|TRBD2|TRBV2|15
CASSGRSGGQETQYF
TGTGCCAGCAGTGGAAGGAGCGGGGGCCAAGAGACCCAGTACTTC
>TRBJ2-1|large|-|TRBV5-4|16
CASSLYEGGTYNEQFF
TGTGCCAGCAGCTTGTATGAGGGGGGGACCTACAATGAGCAGTTCTTC
>TRBJ1-6|many|TRBD1|TRBV28|15
CASSTGTGDNSPLHF
TGTGCCAGCAGTACCGGGACAGGGGATAATTCACCCCTCCACTTT
>TRBJ1-5|medium-sized|-|TRBV12-3/TRBV12-4|14
CASKRSPSNQPQHF
TGTGCCAGCAAGAGAAGTCCCAGCAATCAGCCCCAGCATTTT
>TRBJ1-1|many|-|TRBV2|13
CASLGDSRVGAFF
TGTGCCAGCCTAGGGGACTCAAGGGTGGGGGCTTTCTTT
>TRBJ1-3|hyperexpanded|-|TRBV12-3/TRBV12-4|15
CASSLYPRTGNTIYF
TGTGCCAGCAGTTTATATCCAAGGACTGGAAACACCATATATTTT
>TRBJ1-2|few|-|TRBV6-1|14
CASRLVTFRNGYTF
TGTGCCAGCAGACTCGTCACGTTTCGTAATGGCTACACCTTC
>TRBJ1-3|many|TRBD1|TRBV28|14
CASSTPTGVHTIYF
TGTGCCAGCAGTACCCCGACAGGGGTCCACACCATATATTTT
>TRBJ1-5|many|TRBD1|TRBV2|15
CASSLDRASNQPQHF
TGTGCCAGCAGCCTGGACAGGGCAAGCAATCAGCCCCAGCATTTT
>TRBJ2-2|-|TRBD2|TRBV12-3/TRBV12-4|15
CASTKAGDLTGELFF
TGTGCCAGCACCAAAGCGGGAGACTTAACCGGGGAGCTGTTTTTT
>TRBJ2-4|few|-|TRBV6-2/TRBV6-3|13
CASRPGGKNIQYF
TGTGCCAGCAGACCCGGGGGCAAAAACATTCAGTACTTC
>TRBJ1-1|-|TRBD1|TRBV11-2|15
CASSLVNRGGTEAFF
TGTGCCAGCAGCTTAGTAAACAGGGGAGGCACTGAAGCTTTCTTT
>TRBJ2-7|many|-|TRBV27|14
CASSLGVESYEQYF
TGTGCCAGCAGTTTGGGGGTAGAGTCCTACGAGCAGTACTTC
>TRBJ2-3|many|TRBD1|TRBV11-2|14
CASSPGTGSDTQYF
TGTGCCAGCAGCCCCGGGACAGGGTCAGATACGCAGTATTTT
>TRBJ1-6|many|-|TRBV27|12
CASSFYNSPLHF
TGTGCCAGCAGTTTTTATAATTCACCCCTCCACTTT
>TRBJ1-3|many|-|TRBV28|17
CASSLSSGGSSGNTIYF
TGTGCCAGCAGTTTAAGCTCAGGCGGGAGCTCTGGAAACACCATATATTTT
>TRBJ1-2|medium-sized|-|TRBV18|13
CASSPDRRDGYTF
TGTGCCAGCTCACCGGACAGAAGAGATGGCTACACCTTC
>TRBJ1-5|many|-|TRBV4-1|14
CASSFQVANQPQHF
TGCGCCAGCAGCTTCCAGGTGGCGAATCAGCCCCAGCATTTT
>TRBJ1-1|many|TRBD1|TRBV29-1|14
CSVDGQGAGTEAFF
TGCAGCGTTGACGGACAGGGAGCCGGCACTGAAGCTTTCTTT
>TRBJ2-3|few|-|TRBV5-4|14
CASSSRVRSDTQYF
TGTGCCAGCAGCTCACGGGTACGGTCCGATACGCAGTATTTT
>TRBJ2-2|-|TRBD2|TRBV30|15
CACSSGLGGTGELFF
TGTGCCTGTTCTAGCGGTCTGGGGGGGACCGGGGAGCTGTTTTTT
>TRBJ2-1|many|-|TRBV20-1|11
CSAIFPGEQFF
TGCAGTGCTATTTTCCCCGGTGAGCAGTTCTTC
>TRBJ2-4|-|-|TRBV2|13
CASRGLAKNIQYF
TGTGCCAGCAGGGGACTAGCCAAAAACATTCAGTACTTC
>TRBJ2-7|few|TRBD1|TRBV28|14
CASSSGQGGYEQYF
TGTGCCAGCAGCTCGGGACAGGGAGGCTACGAGCAGTACTTC
>TRBJ1-1|many|-|TRBV12-3/TRBV12-4|13
CASSPPGNTEAFF
TGTGCCAGCAGCCCTCCAGGTAACACTGAAGCTTTCTTT
>TRBJ2-5|many|-|TRBV27|14
CASSLAGQQETQYF
TGTGCCAGCAGTTTAGCGGGACAGCAAGAGACCCAGTACTTC
>TRBJ1-1|many|-|TRBV18|16
CASSPPASVMNTEAFF
TGTGCCAGCTCACCCCCCGCTTCAGTGATGAACACTGAAGCTTTCTTT
>TRBJ2-3|-|-|TRBV4-3|17
CASSQDPFRGPTDTQYF
TGCGCCAGCAGCCAAGATCCCTTTCGGGGCCCCACAGATACGCAGTATTTT
>TRBJ1-2|many|-|TRBV28|13
CASSLRGGYGYTF
TGTGCCAGCAGTCTAAGGGGGGGCTATGGCTACACCTTC
>TRBJ2-2|many|TRBD2|TRBV27|16
CASSALGRVTTGELFF
TGTGCCAGCAGTGCCCTAGGGAGGGTCACCACCGGGGAGCTGTTTTTT
>TRBJ2-7|many|TRBD1|TRBV5-5|17
CASSLFVGTGRPYEQYF
TGTGCCAGCAGCTTGTTTGTCGGGACAGGGAGACCCTACGAGCAGTACTTC
>TRBJ2-3|many|-|TRBV10-3|14
CAISEISSTDTQYF
TGTGCCATCAGTGAAATTAGTAGCACAGATACGCAGTATTTT
>TRBJ2-3|many|TRBD2|TRBV11-2|13
CASSLVAGDTQYF
TGTGCCAGCAGCTTAGTAGCGGGGGATACGCAGTATTTT
>TRBJ2-3|medium-sized|TRBD2|TRBV20-1|16
CSARSVTSGRPDTQYF
TGCAGTGCTAGATCCGTGACTAGCGGGAGACCAGATACGCAGTATTTT
>TRBJ2-2|many|-|TRBV5-1|13
CASSLLVAGELFF
TGCGCCAGCAGCTTACTCGTAGCCGGGGAGCTGTTTTTT
>TRBJ2-2|many|-|TRBV4-3|17
CASSQDSAGENTGELFF
TGCGCCAGCAGCCAAGATTCTGCCGGGGAGAACACCGGGGAGCTGTTTTTT
>TRBJ2-7|few|-|TRBV20-1|11
CSARMEREQYF
TGCAGTGCTAGAATGGAGCGCGAGCAGTACTTC
>TRBJ1-2|many|-|TRBV11-2|13
CASSSSANYGYTF
TGTGCCAGCAGCTCTTCTGCTAACTATGGCTACACCTTC
>TRBJ1-5|many|-|TRBV7-9|15
CASSLGIGSNQPQHF
TGTGCCAGCAGCTTGGGTATTGGTAGCAATCAGCCCCAGCATTTT
>TRBJ1-5|medium-sized|-|TRBV7-9|15
CASSLGGGGNQPQHF
TGTGCCAGCAGCCTGGGTGGAGGAGGCAATCAGCCCCAGCATTTT
>TRBJ2-3|many|-|TRBV20-1|15
CSASKEGTSTDTQYF
TGCAGTGCTAGTAAAGAAGGGACAAGCACAGATACGCAGTATTTT
>TRBJ2-1|medium-sized|TRBD2|TRBV7-9|13
CASSLVAGSEQFF
TGTGCCAGCAGCTTAGTAGCGGGGAGTGAGCAGTTCTTC